One and the same sample provided the 30 T cell receptor beta chains below, sequenced in a study of cytomegalovirus exposure and HLA in healthy donors. The PCR used 60 Vbeta and 13 Jbeta primers. The repertoire was sequenced with immunoSEQ multiplex PCR; TCRdb's copy has only in-frame clones and lacks some. The profile covers 140,000 to 150,000 clones, with just under 85% appearing a single time and over 9.5% taken by the ten largest. What was sequenced was PBMCs. The source of these receptors is a woman in her sixties or seventies in good health and CMV-seropositive.

Only one count was recorded for this clone. This sequence joins TRBV2 and TRBJ2-1, with unresolved D. This CDR3 has 14 residues. V lost 0 bases to trimming and J lost 5 bases, with 8 bases between them. CDR1 and CDR2 from the germline V gene are SNHLY and FYNNEI. This chain's CDR3 is CASSEAFSDNEQFF. CDR3 nucleotide sequence: TGTGCCAGCAGTGAAGCATTCTCAGACAATGAGCAGTTCTTC. Combining the CDR3 with reference TRBV2 and TRBJ2-1 gives the whole variable domain EPEVTQTPSHQVTQMGQEVILRCVPISNHLYFYWYRQILGQKVEFLVSFYNNEISEKSEIFDDQFSVERPDGSNFTLKIRSTKLEDSAMYFCASSEAFSDNEQFFGPGTRLTVL.

V is TRBV28 and J is TRBJ1-2, with 8 bases that match TRBD1. Germline V lookup: CDR1 MDHEN, CDR2 SYDVKM. J lost 6 bases, V lost 2 bases, and 11 bases had no gene match. The CDR3 runs 16 residues. Here the CDR3 DNA reads TGTGCCAGCAGTTTAATCCCCCCGGACAGGGCACATGGCTACACCTTC. This codes for CASSLIPPDRAHGYTF.

V and J are TRBV28 and TRBJ1-5; D call uncertain. The CDR3 consists of 12 residues. Germline CDR1 and CDR2: MDHEN and SYDVKM. Trimming removed 6 bases from V and 6 bases from J, with 9 bases in between. The CDR3 DNA reads as TGTGCCAGCAGCATTATAGCTCAGCCCCAGCATTTT. Translating it yields CASSIIAQPQHF.

This rearrangement joins TRBV6-5 to TRBJ1-2; 8 positions agree with TRBD1. Trimming took 4 bases from V and 8 from J; bases not matched to a gene: 6. CDR1 is MNHEY, CDR2 SVGAGI, per germline. CDR3 length: 13 amino acids. In nucleotides, the CDR3 is TGTGCCAGCAGTTTCGGACAGGGCGGAGGCTACACCTTC. Its translation: CASSFGQGGGYTF.

The rearrangement joins TRBV4-3 to TRBJ2-7; TRBD1 might be the D (6 bases). The CDR3 extends over 16 amino acids. With 0 bases removed from V and 4 bases from J, the gap between germline ends came to 16 bases. CDR1 LGHNA and CDR2 YSLEER come from the germline V gene. CDR3 nucleotide sequence: TGCGCCAGCAGCCAAGACCCCTACGACAGGAATTACGAGCAGTACTTC. Its protein is CASSQDPYDRNYEQYF.

The chain uses TRBV10-2 and TRBJ1-4, with a tentative D call TRBD1 (5 bases). Trimming left V 8 bases short and J 0 bases short, with 13 bases between. Per the germline V gene, CDR1 is WSHSY and CDR2 is SAAADI. The CDR3 contains 15 residues. This chain's CDR3 is CASRDRTATNEKLFF. The CDR3 DNA sequence: TGCGCCAGCCGCGACAGAACTGCAACTAATGAAAAACTGTTTTTT.

The rearrangement joins TRBV7-6 to TRBJ1-2; TRBD1 aligns across 7 bases. CDR3 length: 13 residues. With V trimmed by 5 bases and J by 4 bases, 4 bases remained unmatched. Per the germline V gene, CDR1 is SGHVS and CDR2 is FNYEAQ. In DNA form, the CDR3 reads TGTGCCAGCAGCGAACAGGGGACCTATGGCTACACCTTC. Encoded protein: CASSEQGTYGYTF.

This sequence joins TRBV5-1 and TRBJ2-3; 10 bases agree with TRBD2. This CDR3 is 16 amino acids long. Per germline, CDR1 SGHRS and CDR2 YFSETQ. The junction had 5 bases not matched to a gene; V was cut back by 2 bases and J by 2 bases. CDR3 sequence (DNA): TGCGCCAGCAGCTTTGCCGGGACTAGCGCCACAGATACGCAGTATTTT. It is translated as CASSFAGTSATDTQYF.

This chain connects TRBV4-2 to TRBJ2-7; possibly TRBD1 for D (7 bases). CDR1 and CDR2 (germline): LGHNA, YNFKEQ. The CDR3 length is 16 residues. Trimming left V 2 bases short and J 0 bases short, with 14 bases between. The CDR3 bases are TGTGCCAGCAGCCAATACGGGGGACAGAGCTCCTACGAGCAGTACTTC. It specifies CASSQYGGQSSYEQYF.

The rearrangement uses TRBV4-1 and TRBJ1-1, with a possible D match to TRBD1 (6 bases). CDR3 length equals 15 residues. V was pared by 10 bases and J by 0 bases, with 18 bases between. CDR1 MGHRA and CDR2 YSYEKL come from the germline V gene. The CDR3 is CATGRGLPMNTEAFF. The CDR3 DNA sequence: TGCGCCACGGGTAGGGGGTTACCTATGAACACTGAAGCTTTCTTT.

The chain uses TRBV7-3 and TRBJ2-1; 8 bases fit TRBD2. CDR3 size: 16 residues. Germline V lookup: CDR1 SGHTA, CDR2 FQGTGA. J lost 8 bases, V lost 5 bases, and 14 bases had no gene match. The CDR3 loop reads CASSPFIAGRNDEQFF. The CDR3 bases are TGTGCCAGCAGCCCCTTTATAGCGGGAAGGAACGATGAGCAGTTCTTC.

The rearrangement joins TRBV19 to TRBJ2-1, with 8 bases identical to TRBD2. Trimming cost V 9 bases and J 6 bases; bases outside gene matches: 10. The CDR3 is 14 residues long. The germline gives CDR1 LNHDA, CDR2 SQIVND (reference sequence). The chain's CDR3 is CASAPGTSSNEQFF. The CDR3 DNA reads as TGTGCCAGCGCCCCCGGGACTAGTTCCAATGAGCAGTTCTTC.

CDR3 in DNA: TGTGCCAGCAGCGTAGTAGCGGGAGCCGACTGGGATGAGCAGTTCTTC. It yields the protein CASSVVAGADWDEQFF. The chain is built from TRBV9 and TRBJ2-1, with TRBD2 matching 9 bases. This CDR3 spans 16 amino acids. Looked up from germline, CDR1 is SGDLS and CDR2 is YYNGEE. Germline trimming cut 0 bases from V and 8 bases from J; bases unmatched to any gene: 9.

V gene TRBV4-3 combines with J gene TRBJ2-1; 8 bases agree with TRBD1. Germline V gene data show CDR1 as LGHNA and CDR2 as YSLEER. V shed 5 bases and J 0 bases; nucleotides not matched to a gene: 3. CDR3 length: 15 residues. CDR3 in DNA: TGCGCCAGCAGCTCCGGACAGGGCTCCTACAATGAGCAGTTCTTC. Its translation is CASSSGQGSYNEQFF.

The chain recombines TRBV27 with TRBJ2-5; possibly TRBD1 for D (6 bases). V shed 0 bases and J shed 5 bases, with 13 bases lying between them. Per germline, CDR1 MNHEY and CDR2 SMNVEV (reference sequence). This CDR3 is built from 15 residues. For the CDR3, the DNA is TGTGCCAGCAGTTTATCGGTAGGGGGATGGGAGACCCAGTACTTC. Translated: CASSLSVGGWETQYF.

The CDR3 region has the DNA TGCAGCGCGAGGGATGGACAGGCAACCTATGGCTACACCTTC. Translated: CSARDGQATYGYTF. The chain recombines TRBV29-1 with TRBJ1-2, with 7 nucleotides matching TRBD1. CDR3 length: 14 amino acids. The J segment lost 4 bases and the V segment lost 7 bases, leaving 12 bases of the junction unmatched. Germline assignment: CDR1 SQVTM and CDR2 ANQGSEA.

The CDR3 spells CASSSLIGGGGRHTGELFF. For the CDR3, the DNA is TGTGCCAGCAGTTCCCTTATCGGGGGGGGAGGGCGGCACACCGGGGAGCTGTTTTTT. The V call is TRBV28, the J call TRBJ2-2, with 8 bases identical to TRBD2. The germline V gene has CDR1 MDHEN and CDR2 SYDVKM. The CDR3 length is 19 residues. J was trimmed by 3 bases and V by 4 bases; bases with no gene match: 16.

This clone appeared a single time. As DNA, the CDR3 is TGTGCCACCCAGGCAGGAAATGAGCAGTTCTTC. Protein sequence: CATQAGNEQFF. The chain carries TRBV7-2 and TRBJ2-1; D gene unclear. The germline V gene has CDR1 SGHTA and CDR2 FQGNSA. The CDR3 extends over 11 amino acids. The V end was cut by 10 bases, the J end by 7 bases, with 11 bases between. Looking up the rest from reference TRBV7-2 and TRBJ2-1 gives the full variable domain: GAGVSQSPSNKVTEKGKDVELRCDPISGHTALYWYRQSLGQGLEFLIYFQGNSAPDKSGLPSDRFSAERTGGSVSTLTIQRTQQEDSAVYLCATQAGNEQFFGPGTRLTVL.

The chain uses TRBV30 and TRBJ2-2; D remains unclear. V lost 5 bases, J lost 5 bases, and 12 bases lay in between. The CDR3 is 13 residues long. Germline V gene sequence: CDR1 GTSNPN, CDR2 SVGIG (reference sequence). CDR3 coding DNA: TGTGCCTGGCTGGCCTCAGAAACCGGGGAGCTGTTTTTT. Translating gives CAWLASETGELFF. The full variable domain, its missing parts supplied by reference TRBV30 and TRBJ2-2, is SQTIHQWPATLVQPVGSPLSLECTVEGTSNPNLYWYRQAAGRGLQLLFYSVGIGQISSEVPQNLSASRPQDRQFILSSKKLLLSDSGFYLCAWLASETGELFFGEGSRLTVL.

The table lists this clone with a few counts. Here the CDR3 reads CARRGPGTQYF. The CDR3 region has the DNA TGTGCCAGGAGGGGGCCCGGGACCCAGTACTTC. The rearrangement joins TRBV18 to TRBJ2-5; 7 positions match TRBD1. This CDR3 is built from 11 residues. The germline V gene has CDR1 KGHSH and CDR2 LQKENI. V shed 9 bases and J 7 bases; nucleotides not matched to a gene: 5.

The chain joins TRBV29-1 to TRBJ2-7; 8 bases are shared with TRBD1. V lost 2 bases and J lost 6; bases outside the gene matches: 6. This CDR3 has 13 amino acids. Germline CDR1 reads SQVTM; CDR2 reads ANQGSEA. As DNA, the CDR3 is TGCAGCGTTGAACCGGACAGGGAAGGCGAGCAGTACTTC. This encodes CSVEPDREGEQYF.

J is TRBJ2-5 and V is TRBV5-1, with D unresolved. Trimming took off 3 bases at V and 1 base at J, with 4 bases between the two ends. The CDR3 consists of 12 residues. Germline loops: CDR1 SGHRS, CDR2 YFSETQ. The CDR3 sequence: CASSSGQETQYF. As DNA, the CDR3 is TGCGCCAGCAGCTCCGGCCAAGAGACCCAGTACTTC.

V usage is TRBV30 and J usage is TRBJ1-4; TRBD1 is a possible D gene (6 bases). Trimming removed 2 bases at V and 4 bases at J, with 11 bases between. There are 14 residues in the CDR3. In germline, CDR1 is GTSNPN, CDR2 SVGIG (reference sequence). CDR3 bases: TGTGCCTGGAGTAAAGGACAGATTAATGAAAAACTGTTTTTT. Translation gives CAWSKGQINEKLFF.

This chain joins TRBV6-6 and TRBJ1-1; D gene uncertain. This CDR3 has 12 residues. Trimming took off 6 bases at V and 14 bases at J, with 19 bases between the two ends. CDR1 is MNHNY and CDR2 is SVGAGI in the germline V gene (reference sequence). The CDR3 reads CASRSRVRESFF. In nucleotides, the CDR3 is TGTGCCAGCAGAAGCCGGGTCCGGGAGTCCTTCTTT.

The chain couples TRBV6-6 to TRBJ2-1; 9 nucleotides line up with TRBD2. V lost 6 bases to trimming and J lost 8 bases; unmatched junction nucleotides: 2. Germline V gene sequence: CDR1 MNHNY, CDR2 SVGAGI (reference sequence). The CDR3 contains 12 residues. The CDR3 DNA is TGTGCCAGCAGATTAGCGGGAGATGAGCAGTTCTTC. Translated: CASRLAGDEQFF.

This chain links TRBV27 with TRBJ2-5; the D gene is possibly TRBD2 (6 bases). Trimming took off 10 bases at V and 5 bases at J, with 20 bases between the two ends. The CDR3 extends over 14 amino acids. Germline assignment: CDR1 MNHEY and CDR2 SMNVEV (reference sequence). The CDR3 region has the DNA TGTGCCACCTCCCGGGCCCCTCGGGGGGAGACCCAGTACTTC. Translated, it gives CATSRAPRGETQYF.

The rearrangement joins TRBV6-5 to TRBJ1-1; D might be TRBD1 (5 bases). The CDR3 is 13 residues long. The V gene lost 5 bases and the J gene lost 8 bases, with 15 bases spanning the gap. In germline, CDR1 is MNHEY, CDR2 SVGAGI. DNA for the CDR3: TGTGCCAGCAGTAGGGGTCATGAAACGGAAGCTTTCTTT. Residues: CASSRGHETEAFF.

There are a few counts of this clone. The chain is built from TRBV5-5 and TRBJ1-1, with a weak D call TRBD1 (6 bases). With 4 bases removed from V and 3 bases from J, the gap between germline ends came to 19 bases. The CDR3 spans 16 residues. Germline V lookup: CDR1 SGHKS, CDR2 YYEKEE (reference sequence). The CDR3: CASSLNIRGMYTEAFF. CDR3 bases: TGTGCCAGCAGCCTCAATATCAGGGGTATGTACACTGAAGCTTTCTTT.

The chain is built from TRBV6-5 and TRBJ1-3; no clear D. Trimming shortened V by 7 bases and J by 0 bases, and 10 bases separated the two germline ends. Germline assignment: CDR1 MNHEY and CDR2 SVGAGI. The CDR3 totals 14 residues. CDR3 sequence reads: CASTPGNSGNTIYF. In DNA form, the CDR3 reads TGTGCCAGCACGCCGGGGAACTCTGGAAACACCATATATTTT.

This clone was counted between two and nine times. This sequence joins TRBV30 and TRBJ1-5, with D unclear. The CDR3 is made up of 12 amino acids. The V end lost 0 bases, the J end lost 6 bases, and 6 bases lay between the germline ends. Germline assignment: CDR1 GTSNPN and CDR2 SVGIG (reference sequence). The chain's CDR3 is CAWSVTGQPQHF. The CDR3 region has the DNA TGTGCCTGGAGTGTAACCGGTCAGCCCCAGCATTTT.